Below are 20 T cell receptor beta chains sequenced from a single sample in a study of beta chain features in type 1 diabetes. Study-wide results and limits: Shorter TCRB CDR3s, moderately but significantly so, were found in Type 1 diabetes patients in all four CD4+ subsets.

Their antigens are not known. Isolated RNA was reverse transcribed in full, so expressed TCRB transcripts were sequenced. Profiling relied on immunoSEQ multiplex PCR, and the TCRdb table lists in-frame clones only, not all of them. The sample lists roughly 240,000 clones, approximately 24% occurring once. Source material: naive CD4+ T cells from blood. The receptors originated from a woman aged 30 to 39 with type 1 diabetes.

J is TRBJ1-1 and V is TRBV23-1; 8 positions agree with TRBD1. TRBV23-1 is reported as an ORF; its role is uncertain. CDR3 length equals 14 residues. V was pared by 4 bases and J by 5 bases, with 6 bases of the junction left unmatched. The CDR3, as DNA: TGCGCCAGCAGTCCGGACAGGGAATGGACTGAAGCTTTCTTT. Translation: CASSPDREWTEAFF.

This clone came up a few times. This chain links TRBV4-1 with TRBJ1-5; 7 bases fit TRBD1. The germline gives CDR1 MGHRA, CDR2 YSYEKL. J lost 3 bases, V lost 2 bases, and 7 bases had no gene match. The CDR3 length is 16 residues. CDR3 sequence: CASSQMKGALNQPQHF. In DNA form, the CDR3 reads TGCGCCAGCAGCCAAATGAAGGGGGCCCTCAATCAGCCCCAGCATTTT.

This clone was picked up a small number of times. The chain joins TRBV4-1 to TRBJ2-5; TRBD2 agrees at 11 bases. Per the germline V gene, CDR1 is MGHRA and CDR2 is YSYEKL. The CDR3 runs to 14 residues. V shed 3 bases and J 4 bases; nucleotides not matched to a gene: 1. CDR3 region: CASSHGLAGETQYF. Written as DNA, the CDR3 is TGCGCCAGCAGCCATGGACTAGCGGGAGAGACCCAGTACTTC.

This clone was counted between two and nine times. This chain links TRBV30 with TRBJ1-4; tentatively, D is TRBD1 (6 bases). Trimming pared 1 base from V and 8 bases from J, leaving 14 bases between. The CDR3 totals 14 residues. Germline V gene lookup returns CDR1 GTSNPN and CDR2 SVGIG (reference sequence). The CDR3 DNA reads TGTGCCTGGAGTGACGGACAGCCCATGGAAAAACTGTTTTTT. This codes for CAWSDGQPMEKLFF.

This sequence joins TRBV10-3 and TRBJ2-5; the match to TRBD2 covers 7 bases. Trimming removed 9 bases from V and 5 bases from J; junction bases left unmatched: 6. The CDR3 sequence is 12 residues long. Germline CDR1 and CDR2: ENHRY and SYGVKD. The CDR3 here is CAIRGSSETQYF. The CDR3 DNA reads TGTGCCATTCGCGGGAGTTCGGAGACCCAGTACTTC.

The CDR3 DNA reads TGTGCCAGCAGTTCACTCAAACGATCCCGGGACATCAACTATGGCTACACCTTC. Its protein product is CASSSLKRSRDINYGYTF. This chain connects TRBV28 to TRBJ1-2; D possibly corresponds to TRBD1 (6 bases). The CDR3 runs to 18 residues. Trimming took off 4 bases at V and 2 bases at J, with 23 bases between the two ends. CDR1 is MDHEN and CDR2 is SYDVKM in the germline V gene.

This chain joins TRBV1 and TRBJ1-5. TRBV1 constitutes a pseudogene. The length of the CDR3 is 12 residues. CDR3 DNA sequence: TGCACCAGCAGCGCAGCGGTTCAGCCCCAGCATTTT. Translating it yields CTSSAAVQPQHF.

V usage is TRBV19 and J usage is TRBJ2-5, with D maybe TRBD1 (5 bases). V lost 7 bases and J lost 5, with 17 bases in between. The CDR3 is 14 amino acids. The germline CDR1 and CDR2 sequences are LNHDA and SQIVND (reference sequence). CDR3 loop: CASKNRSLGETQYF. DNA of the CDR3: TGTGCCAGTAAGAACAGGAGCCTGGGTGAGACCCAGTACTTC.

This chain joins TRBV7-9 and TRBJ2-7, with D tentatively TRBD1 (5 bases). V lost 2 bases and J 7 bases, leaving 18 bases between the germline ends. The germline V gene encodes CDR1 SEHNR and CDR2 FQNEAQ (reference sequence). The CDR3 has 15 amino acids. CDR3 loop: CASSLQGSGAWEQYF. The CDR3 DNA sequence: TGTGCCAGCAGCTTACAGGGAAGTGGGGCTTGGGAGCAGTACTTC.

In this sample, this clone turned up a few times. The rearrangement links TRBV19 to TRBJ1-5; D uncertain. CDR1 LNHDA and CDR2 SQIVND come from the germline V gene (reference sequence). CDR3 length: 13 amino acids. With 5 bases removed from V and 7 bases from J, the gap between germline ends came to 12 bases. The CDR3 sequence is CASSESLEQPQHF. The CDR3 DNA reads as TGTGCCAGTAGTGAGTCACTCGAGCAGCCCCAGCATTTT.

This clone has just a few counts. The chain employs TRBV21-1 and TRBJ2-5; the D call in the table, TRBD1, was not verified against the DNA. TRBV21-1 counts as a pseudogene. This CDR3 is built from 12 residues. CDR3 in amino acids: CASSTYQGTQYF. CDR3 coding DNA: TGTGCCAGCAGCACCTATCAGGGGACCCAGTACTTC.

This clone has more than one count but fewer than ten. This chain connects TRBV7-9 to TRBJ2-1, with D perhaps TRBD2 (5 bases). The CDR3 totals 17 residues. V was shortened by 5 bases and J by 6 bases, with 23 bases between the two germline ends. CDR1 and CDR2 from the germline V gene are SEHNR and FQNEAQ (reference sequence). The CDR3 sequence is CASSPNLGSVGGNEQFF. The CDR3 DNA reads TGTGCCAGCAGCCCGAATCTTGGTAGCGTAGGTGGCAATGAGCAGTTCTTC.

This clone was seen more than once but under ten times. The chain recombines TRBV9 with TRBJ2-6; D is possibly TRBD1 (6 bases). The CDR3 covers 19 residues. The germline CDR1 and CDR2 sequences are SGDLS and YYNGEE. The V end was cut by 0 bases, the J end by 0 bases, with 16 bases between. The CDR3 region has the DNA TGTGCCAGCAGCGTAGCCCCGCCAGGGGTTAACTCTGGGGCCAACGTCCTGACTTTC. It codes for CASSVAPPGVNSGANVLTF.

The chain combines TRBV5-1 with TRBJ2-1; unclear D gene. CDR3 length: 12 residues. Per the germline V gene, CDR1 is SGHRS and CDR2 is YFSETQ. V lost 0 bases and J lost 13, with 11 bases in between. The CDR3 DNA reads as TGCGCCAGCAGCTTGGAAGGCGGCCCCCAGTTCTTC. The encoded protein is CASSLEGGPQFF.

This chain joins TRBV30 and TRBJ1-5; D might be TRBD1 (5 bases). In germline, CDR1 is GTSNPN, CDR2 SVGIG (reference sequence). The CDR3 contains 13 residues. The V end was cut by 5 bases, the J end by 0 bases, with 8 bases between. DNA for the CDR3: TGTGCCTGGGGACACGATAGCAATCAGCCCCAGCATTTT. Translation: CAWGHDSNQPQHF.

CDR3 nucleotide sequence: TGCAGCGTTCGCGCTTCCGGGACAGATTTTAATGAAAAACTGTTTTTT. It is translated as CSVRASGTDFNEKLFF. The V and J genes are TRBV29-1 and TRBJ1-4, with 7 positions matching TRBD1. From germline, CDR1 is SQVTM and CDR2 ANQGSEA. The CDR3 runs to 16 residues. The V gene end was trimmed by 5 bases and the J gene end by 4 bases; junction bases not matched to a gene: 13.

This clone was counted only a few times. This chain uses TRBV30 with TRBJ2-7, with 8 bases that match TRBD1. Trimming removed 5 bases from V and 1 base from J; junction bases left unmatched: 4. CDR1 and CDR2 from the germline V gene are GTSNPN and SVGIG (reference sequence). CDR3 length: 13 amino acids. In nucleotides, the CDR3 is TGTGCCTGGCGCCGGGACAGGTCCTACGAGCAGTACTTC. It translates to CAWRRDRSYEQYF.

V usage is TRBV4-1 and J usage is TRBJ2-3, with TRBD2 matching over 7 bases. This CDR3 has 14 residues. The V gene's germline CDR1 is MGHRA and CDR2 YSYEKL. V shed 1 base and J 8 bases; nucleotides not matched to a gene: 6. The CDR3 DNA reads TGCGCCAGCAGCCAAGGCGGGAGCGTGGGTACGCAGTATTTT. Amino acids: CASSQGGSVGTQYF.

The chain combines TRBV5-1 with TRBJ2-1; 8 positions match TRBD2. V lost 1 base, J lost 4 bases, and 10 bases stayed unmatched. CDR1 and CDR2 (germline): SGHRS, YFSETQ. The length of the CDR3 is 17 residues. In nucleotides, the CDR3 is TGCGCCAGCAGCTTGTGGGGGCTCGCGGGAGGATACAATGAGCAGTTCTTC. Translation gives CASSLWGLAGGYNEQFF.

The rearrangement uses TRBV9 and TRBJ2-1, with 12 bases aligning to TRBD2. CDR1 is SGDLS, CDR2 YYNGEE, per germline. V shed 4 bases, J shed 8 bases, and the junction held 13 bases outside the gene matches. The CDR3 sequence is 17 residues long. CDR3 nucleotides: TGTGCCAGCAGCCCTCGGTGGCTAGCGGGAGGGTCCGATGAGCAGTTCTTC. It encodes CASSPRWLAGGSDEQFF.